A selection of T cell receptor beta chains follows, all from one sample in a study of response to subunit inactivated influenza vaccine. Each CDR3 protein gets one entry after TCRdb re-called the RT-PCR reads with MiXCR. The repertoire holds 630,000 or so distinct CDR3 sequences, with 15% to 18% as singletons. The sample here was PBMCs from blood, taken roughly 13 days after vaccination. The receptor set was obtained from a man between 45 and 60 years old who received an inactivated influenza vaccine. CDR3s include the opening cysteine and the closing phenylalanine or tryptophan. The order of the fields is V gene, clone size, J gene, CDR3 length, D gene, CDR3 DNA, CDR3 protein. The D gene is left open where the match is weak. For some rows the clone size is stated as once, few or many, or as a class when expanded; others skip it.

TRBV4-1	few	TRBJ1-2	14	-	TGCGCCAGCAGCCACACACCTCCTACCTATGGCTACACCTTC	CASSHTPPTYGYTF
TRBV12-3/TRBV12-4	many	TRBJ2-5	14	TRBD2	TGTGCCAGCAGTCAACTGTCGGCTAGCGGCGCCCTTGACTTC	CASSQLSASGALDF
TRBV5-1	-	TRBJ1-4	15	-	TGCGCCAGCAGCTTGGTCAGTGCAACTAATGAAAAACTGTTTTTT	CASSLVSATNEKLFF
TRBV6-5	many	TRBJ2-3	15	TRBD2	TGTGCCAGCAGTTACTTAACTAGCGGTGCAGATACGCAGTATTTT	CASSYLTSGADTQYF
TRBV19	many	TRBJ2-6	14	-	TGTGCCAGTAGCTTCCGCTCTGGGGCCAACGTCCTGACTTTC	CASSFRSGANVLTF
TRBV6-1	few	TRBJ2-1	15	-	TGTGCCAGCAGCTCCAGGGATGGCTCCTACAATGAGCAGTTCTTC	CASSSRDGSYNEQFF
TRBV7-6	few	TRBJ2-5	15	-	TGTGCCAGCAGCTTAGTTCCTAGCAGTCAAGAGACCCAGTACTTC	CASSLVPSSQETQYF
TRBV7-9	-	TRBJ2-1	13	TRBD2	TGTGCCAGCAGCCGAGAGCGGGGCAATGAGCAGTTCTTC	CASSRERGNEQFF
TRBV4-2	many	TRBJ2-3	22	TRBD2	TGTGCCAGCAGCCAAGAAAAGGGACTACCCCCCTCGTTTTCACCGAACACAGATACGCAGTATTTT	CASSQEKGLPPSFSPNTDTQYF
TRBV7-9	few	TRBJ2-3	15	-	TGTGCCAGCAGCTTATCGCGGGCTAGCACAGATACGCAGTATTTT	CASSLSRASTDTQYF
TRBV11-3	-	TRBJ2-3	13	-	TGTGCCAGCAGCTTAGATCGAACGGCTACGCAGTATTTT	CASSLDRTATQYF
TRBV11-1	-	TRBJ2-1	15	-	TGTGCCAGCAGCTTTATGTCGCCAGGTAGGGATGAGCAGTTCTTC	CASSFMSPGRDEQFF